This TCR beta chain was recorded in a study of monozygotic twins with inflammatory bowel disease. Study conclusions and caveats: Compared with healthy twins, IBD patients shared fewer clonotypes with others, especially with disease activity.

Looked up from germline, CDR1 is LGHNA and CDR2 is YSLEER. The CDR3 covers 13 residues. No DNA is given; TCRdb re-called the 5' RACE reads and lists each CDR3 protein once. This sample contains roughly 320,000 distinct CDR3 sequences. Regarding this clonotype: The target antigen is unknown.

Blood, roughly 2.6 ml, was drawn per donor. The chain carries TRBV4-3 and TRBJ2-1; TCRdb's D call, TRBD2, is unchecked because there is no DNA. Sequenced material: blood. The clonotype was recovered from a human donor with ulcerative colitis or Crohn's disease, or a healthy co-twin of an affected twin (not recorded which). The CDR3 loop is CASSQDGSGSPFF.